These 9 T cell receptor beta chains were all obtained from the same sample, sequenced in a study of blood T cell repertoires in COVID-19. The protocol was immunoSEQ multiplex PCR, while the TCRdb copy is restricted to in-frame clones and leaves out a portion. The table has roughly 200,000 clones, 85% seen once. Sequencing was carried out using peripheral blood. These receptors came from a person between 65 and 80 years old with COVID-19, enrolled during active disease.

CDR3 nucleotide sequence: TGTGCCAGCACAGGGGCTGACTATGGCTACACCTTC. Its protein is CASTGADYGYTF. The chain uses TRBV5-5 and TRBJ1-2, with D possibly matching TRBD1 (6 bases). This CDR3 spans 12 amino acids. V lost 6 bases to trimming and J lost 3 bases, with 9 bases between them. The germline V gene has CDR1 SGHKS and CDR2 YYEKEE (reference sequence).

The chain is built from TRBV3-1 (or the pseudogene TRBV3-2) and TRBJ2-1; D gene uncertain. V lost 4 bases to trimming and J lost 10 bases, with 11 bases between them. CDR3 length: 12 amino acids. The V gene's germline CDR1 is LGHDT and CDR2 YNNKEL (reference sequence). The CDR3 coding sequence is TGTGCCAGCAGCCGAAGCCTACGGGAGCAGTTCTTC. Translated, it gives CASSRSLREQFF.

The rearrangement joins TRBV28 to TRBJ2-3; TRBD2 matches at 13 bases. The CDR3 is 16 amino acids. CDR1 and CDR2 from the germline V gene are MDHEN and SYDVKM. V trimming: 6 bases; J trimming: 2 bases; junction bases outside the gene matches: 5. The CDR3 DNA follows: TGTGCCAGCAGGCCTGGACTAGCGGGGGTCACAGATACGCAGTATTTT. It codes for CASRPGLAGVTDTQYF. Complete variable domain (other parts from reference TRBV28 and TRBJ2-3): DVKVTQSSRYLVKRTGEKVFLECVQDMDHENMFWYRQDPGLGLRLIYFSYDVKMKEKGDIPEGYSVSREKKERFSLILESASTNQTSMYLCASRPGLAGVTDTQYFGPGTRLTVL.

V usage is TRBV10-3 and J usage is TRBJ1-5; TRBD1 matches 8 bases. The V gene end was trimmed by 10 bases and the J gene end by 16 bases; junction bases not matched to a gene: 15. The CDR3 loop spans 12 amino acids. Germline CDR1 ENHRY, CDR2 SYGVKD. The CDR3 coding sequence is TGTGCCACGAATACTGGACAGGGTCCGGTCCATTTT. Encoded protein: CATNTGQGPVHF.

The chain is built from TRBV19 and TRBJ2-7; possibly TRBD1 for D (6 bases). Trimming took 2 bases from V and 3 from J, leaving 14 bases between them. Germline assignment: CDR1 LNHDA and CDR2 SQIVND (reference sequence). The CDR3 is 15 residues long. CDR3 nucleotides: TGTGCCAGTAGTATACCAGGGGCCCCCCTCTACGAGCAGTACTTC. Its translation: CASSIPGAPLYEQYF. The variable domain in full, completed from reference TRBV19 and TRBJ2-7, reads DGGITQSPKYLFRKEGQNVTLSCEQNLNHDAMYWYRQDPGQGLRLIYYSQIVNDFQKGDIAEGYSVSREKKESFPLTVTSAQKNPTAFYLCASSIPGAPLYEQYFGPGTRLTVT.

This chain connects TRBV25-1 to TRBJ1-1; possibly TRBD1 for D (6 bases). The CDR3 covers 15 residues. Trimming shortened V by 7 bases and J by 0 bases, and 15 bases separated the two germline ends. CDR1 is MGHDK and CDR2 is SYGVNS in the germline V gene. The CDR3 DNA sequence: TGTGCCAGCAAACGGGGGGGACAAGTGAACACTGAAGCTTTCTTT. Its protein product is CASKRGGQVNTEAFF.

The genes are TRBV9 and TRBJ2-3; 13 nucleotides line up with TRBD2. The CDR3 spans 17 residues. Germline V gives CDR1 SGDLS, CDR2 YYNGEE. The V gene end was trimmed by 0 bases and the J gene end by 3 bases; junction bases not matched to a gene: 4. The chain's CDR3 is CASSVGRTSGSTDTQYF. The DNA of the CDR3 is TGTGCCAGCAGCGTAGGGCGGACTAGCGGGAGTACAGATACGCAGTATTTT.

The V gene is TRBV7-9, the J gene TRBJ2-3; a weak D match, TRBD2 (5 bases). V lost 1 base and J 3 bases, leaving 8 bases between the germline ends. The CDR3 extends over 14 amino acids. Germline V CDR1 and CDR2: SEHNR, FQNEAQ (reference sequence). This CDR3 is CASSLGGETDTQYF. The CDR3 DNA is TGTGCCAGCAGCTTAGGGGGAGAGACAGATACGCAGTATTTT. Looking up the rest from reference TRBV7-9 and TRBJ2-3 gives the full variable domain: DTGVSQNPRHKITKRGQNVTFRCDPISEHNRLYWYRQTLGQGPEFLTYFQNEAQLEKSRLLSDRFSAERPKGSFSTLEIQRTEQGDSAMYLCASSLGGETDTQYFGPGTRLTVL.

This clone was found a few times. The gene calls are TRBV23-1 and TRBJ2-7, with D perhaps matching TRBD2 (6 bases). TRBV23-1 belongs to the ORF category, with a function that is uncertain. Between the trimmed V and J ends, which lost 10 bases and 0 bases, there was a span of 13 bases. The CDR3 contains 13 residues. The CDR3 bases are TGCGCCAAGCTACTGGGGGGCTCCTACGAGCAGTACTTC. It specifies CAKLLGGSYEQYF.